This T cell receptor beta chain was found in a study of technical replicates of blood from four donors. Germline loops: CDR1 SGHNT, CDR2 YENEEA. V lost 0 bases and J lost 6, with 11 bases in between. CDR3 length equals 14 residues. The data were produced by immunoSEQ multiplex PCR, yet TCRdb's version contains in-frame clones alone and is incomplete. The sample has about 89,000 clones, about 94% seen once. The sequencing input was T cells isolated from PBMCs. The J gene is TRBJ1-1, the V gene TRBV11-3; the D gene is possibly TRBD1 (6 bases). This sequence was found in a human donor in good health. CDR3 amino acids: CASSLDGGGAEAFF. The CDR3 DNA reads TGTGCCAGCAGCTTAGATGGGGGGGGCGCTGAAGCTTTCTTT.